Listed here are 26 T cell receptor beta chains from one sample, sequenced in a study of regulatory T cells in long-lasting Graves disease. Arm-PCR of CDR3 regions and iRepertoire HTBI primers were used to build TCR beta libraries. TCRdb itself ran the multiplex PCR reads through MiXCR, one entry per CDR3 protein. The profile shows 400,000 to 500,000 distinct CDR3 sequences, 22% of them singletons. The time point is: persistent/refractory GD, antithyroid drugs over 5 years with positive TRAb. The TCR library was made from RNA that had been extracted from PBMCs in TRIzol. The specimen comprised peripheral blood mononuclear cells (PBMCs), sampled when the disease was refractory, from a patient treated with antithyroid drugs. The receptors were sampled from a female donor with Graves disease.

This chain joins TRBV15 and TRBJ1-5, with D possibly being TRBD1 (5 bases). Trimming left V 8 bases short and J 0 bases short, with 11 bases between. This CDR3 contains 14 residues. Germline V gene sequence: CDR1 LNHNV, CDR2 YYDKDF (reference sequence). CDR3 protein: CATFTGDSNQPQHF. Written as DNA, the CDR3 is TGTGCCACCTTTACGGGGGATAGCAATCAGCCCCAGCATTTT. The full variable domain, in which reference TRBV15 and TRBJ1-5 provide the parts outside the CDR3, is DAMVIQNPRYQVTQFGKPVTLSCSQTLNHNVMYWYQQKSSQAPKLLFHYYDKDFNNEADTPDNFQSRRPNTSFCFLDIRSPGLGDTAMYLCATFTGDSNQPQHFGDGTRLSIL.

This clonotype was recorded at least ten times. The chain is built from TRBV7-2 and TRBJ2-5; D not certain. Germline V gene data show CDR1 as SGHTA and CDR2 as FQGNSA. The germline V and J ends were trimmed by 4 bases and 9 bases, with 9 bases remaining between them. CDR3 length equals 11 residues. CDR3 DNA: TGTGCCAGCAGCTCCCCCAACTCCCAGTACTTC. This encodes CASSSPNSQYF.

The rearrangement links TRBV9 to TRBJ1-6; D call uncertain. Trimming stripped 4 bases from V and 0 bases from J, with 14 bases between. The CDR3 contains 17 residues. Germline V gene sequence: CDR1 SGDLS, CDR2 YYNGEE. As DNA, the CDR3 is TGTGCCAGCAGCCCCAATTTTCTTGGCTCCTATAATTCACCCCTCCACTTT. It specifies CASSPNFLGSYNSPLHF. Full variable domain (remainder filled in from reference TRBV9 and TRBJ1-6): DSGVTQTPKHLITATGQRVTLRCSPRSGDLSVYWYQQSLDQGLQFLIQYYNGEERAKGNILERFSAQQFPDLHSELNLSSLELGDSALYFCASSPNFLGSYNSPLHFGNGTRLTVT.

This rearrangement joins TRBV2 to TRBJ1-2; 9 bases match TRBD1. The CDR3 loop spans 14 amino acids. After removal of 8 bases from V and 4 bases from J, the junction contained 8 bases not matched to a gene. Germline loops: CDR1 SNHLY, CDR2 FYNNEI. The CDR3 reads CASEQGAASYGYTF. CDR3 nucleotide sequence: TGTGCCAGCGAACAGGGGGCCGCGTCCTATGGCTACACCTTC.

The J gene is TRBJ2-6, the V gene TRBV5-6; the D gene is possibly TRBD1 (6 bases). Germline-derived CDR1 and CDR2 are SGHDT and YYEEEE. There are 14 residues in the CDR3. The V and J ends lost 6 bases and 4 bases respectively, with 11 bases between them. This CDR3 is CASIQRGGANVLTF. CDR3 nucleotide sequence: TGTGCCAGCATCCAGAGGGGGGGGGCCAACGTCCTGACTTTC.

The sample holds many counts of this clonotype. The chain uses TRBV6-5 and TRBJ2-5; D perhaps matches TRBD2 (6 bases). This CDR3 is 15 amino acids long. The ends were cut back, 0 bases at V and 1 base at J, with 9 bases in the middle. CDR1 and CDR2 from the germline V gene are MNHEY and SVGAGI. The DNA for the CDR3 is TGTGCCAGCAGTTACTCGAGGAGGGCCCAAGAGACCCAGTACTTC. Protein: CASSYSRRAQETQYF.

This clonotype was picked up many times. The chain carries TRBV20-1 and TRBJ2-5; D not resolved. Between the trimmed V and J ends, which lost 3 bases and 5 bases, there was a span of 7 bases. CDR1 and CDR2 (germline): DFQATT, SNEGSKA (reference sequence). This CDR3 contains 11 residues. Written as DNA, the CDR3 is TGCAGTGCTAGGCCCAGGGAGACCCAGTACTTC. Translation: CSARPRETQYF.

This clonotype occurred many times. The gene calls are TRBV29-1 and TRBJ1-2; TRBD1 might be the D (5 bases). Trimming stripped 3 bases from V and 0 bases from J, with 14 bases between. Per the germline V gene, CDR1 is SQVTM and CDR2 is ANQGSEA. The CDR3 is 15 residues long. The CDR3 bases are TGCAGCGTTGAGTCTCAGGGTACGGCTAACTATGGCTACACCTTC. Translated, it gives CSVESQGTANYGYTF.

This clonotype was seen a few times. The chain employs TRBV7-9 and TRBJ1-1, with TRBD1 identical over 11 bases. This CDR3 spans 15 amino acids. Germline V gene data show CDR1 as SEHNR and CDR2 as FQNEAQ (reference sequence). V lost 5 bases to trimming and J lost 3 bases; unmatched junction nucleotides: 5. CDR3 in amino acids: CASSRTGGSDTEAFF. In DNA form, the CDR3 reads TGTGCCAGCAGCCGGACAGGGGGCAGTGACACTGAAGCTTTCTTT.

The rearrangement links TRBV4-1 to TRBJ1-6, with TRBD1 as a possible D gene (5 bases). This CDR3 comprises 16 residues. CDR1 and CDR2 (germline): MGHRA, YSYEKL. Trimming removed 4 bases at V and 5 bases at J, with 15 bases between. Written as DNA, the CDR3 is TGCGCCAGCAGCCCGGCCCGACAGACCGATAATTCACCCCTCCACTTT. It encodes CASSPARQTDNSPLHF.

This clonotype was counted ten times or more. The gene calls are TRBV28 and TRBJ1-5; D is possibly TRBD1 (5 bases). CDR1 is MDHEN and CDR2 is SYDVKM in the germline V gene. V gave up 5 bases and J gave up 5 bases, with 13 bases separating them. This CDR3 is built from 14 residues. This CDR3 is CASSPQLGDQPQHF. The CDR3 DNA sequence: TGTGCCAGCAGTCCCCAATTGGGGGATCAGCCCCAGCATTTT.

This clonotype was observed at least ten times. The rearrangement links TRBV7-8 to TRBJ1-1; D is ambiguous. The CDR3 is 14 residues long. CDR1 and CDR2 (germline): SGHVS, FQNEAQ. V shed 2 bases and J shed 4 bases, with 11 bases lying between them. The DNA of the CDR3 is TGTGCCAGCAGCTTAAGACGGGAGGGCACTGAAGCTTTCTTT. Translating it yields CASSLRREGTEAFF.

This clonotype has a handful of counts. J is TRBJ1-3 and V is TRBV2, with D possibly matching TRBD1 (5 bases). V dropped 7 bases and J dropped 8 bases, with 18 bases sitting between them. The germline CDR1 and CDR2 sequences are SNHLY and FYNNEI. The CDR3 has 14 residues. In DNA, the CDR3 is TGTGCCAGCACCCGGGGGACCGCTCGGGACACCATATATTTT. Translating gives CASTRGTARDTIYF. The full variable domain, rest sourced from reference TRBV2 and TRBJ1-3, is EPEVTQTPSHQVTQMGQEVILRCVPISNHLYFYWYRQILGQKVEFLVSFYNNEISEKSEIFDDQFSVERPDGSNFTLKIRSTKLEDSAMYFCASTRGTARDTIYFGEGSWLTVV.

The chain's CDR3 is CASRWRTSGGRTDTQYF. For the CDR3, the DNA is TGTGCCAGCAGATGGAGGACTAGCGGGGGGCGGACAGATACGCAGTATTTT. V usage is TRBV7-9 and J usage is TRBJ2-3; 14 bases align to TRBD2. The CDR3 spans 17 residues. V shed 6 bases, J shed 3 bases, and the junction held 8 bases outside the gene matches. The germline V gene has CDR1 SEHNR and CDR2 FQNEAQ (reference sequence).

This clonotype was found once. A much larger clone differs by one base, so this may be a read error. The gene calls are TRBV28 and TRBJ2-2; tentative D call: TRBD2 (5 bases). There are 14 residues in the CDR3. Per germline, CDR1 MDHEN and CDR2 SYDVKM. The DNA of the CDR3 is TGTGCCAGCAGTTTTATTTCGAGACCCGGGGAGCTGTCTTTT. Its protein product is CASSFISRPGELSF. The full variable domain, in which reference TRBV28 and TRBJ2-2 provide the parts outside the CDR3, is DVKVTQSSRYLVKRTGEKVFLECVQDMDHENMFWYRQDPGLGLRLIYFSYDVKMKEKGDIPEGYSVSREKKERFSLILESASTNQTSMYLCASSFISRPGELSFGEGSRLTVL.

This clonotype was seen many times. CDR3 in amino acids: CAIRDGEHGELFF. CDR3 DNA: TGTGCCATACGGGACGGCGAGCACGGGGAGCTGTTTTTT. The gene calls are TRBV10-3 and TRBJ2-2, with D possibly called TRBD1 or TRBD2 (5 bases each). This CDR3 has 13 amino acids. Germline V gene lookup returns CDR1 ENHRY and CDR2 SYGVKD. V lost 9 bases and J lost 7, with 15 bases in between.

This clonotype occurred many times. The chain links TRBV11-3 to TRBJ1-1; 8 nucleotides match TRBD1. V gave up 4 bases and J gave up 6 bases; unmatched junction bases: 7. CDR1 SGHNT and CDR2 YENEEA come from the germline V gene. The CDR3 covers 14 residues. CDR3 protein: CASSSPRGRSEAFF. In DNA form, the CDR3 reads TGTGCCAGCAGCTCACCCAGGGGGCGGTCTGAAGCTTTCTTT.

The chain employs TRBV20-1 and TRBJ2-4; D possibly corresponds to TRBD2 (7 bases). Trimming cost V 0 bases and J 2 bases, with 14 bases left between them. Germline V gene data show CDR1 as DFQATT and CDR2 as SNEGSKA (reference sequence). The CDR3 totals 16 residues. The CDR3 spells CSAREGGGASKNIQYF. The CDR3 DNA reads as TGCAGTGCTAGAGAAGGTGGGGGGGCGTCCAAAAACATTCAGTACTTC.

This clonotype was seen a handful of times. The J gene is TRBJ1-1, the V gene TRBV7-9, with D uncertain. The V end lost 1 base, the J end lost 0 bases, and 9 bases lay between the germline ends. The CDR3 is 15 amino acids. The germline gives CDR1 SEHNR, CDR2 FQNEAQ (reference sequence). The CDR3 bases are TGTGCCAGCAGCTTAGTAACAGCGATGAACACTGAAGCTTTCTTT. Its protein is CASSLVTAMNTEAFF.

This chain joins TRBV5-1 and TRBJ1-4, with 9 bases lining up with TRBD1. The length of the CDR3 is 14 residues. V shed 6 bases and J 5 bases; nucleotides not matched to a gene: 5. In germline, CDR1 is SGHRS, CDR2 YFSETQ. In DNA, the CDR3 is TGCGCCAGCAACTCCGGGACAGGGAATGAAAAACTGTTTTTT. It translates to CASNSGTGNEKLFF.

In this sample, this clonotype turned up many times. The genes are TRBV6-5 and TRBJ1-2; D ambiguous. V lost 4 bases to trimming and J lost 3 bases, with 9 bases between them. This CDR3 is 13 amino acids long. CDR1 and CDR2 from the germline V gene are MNHEY and SVGAGI. This chain's CDR3 is CASSLGVDYGYTF. CDR3 bases: TGTGCCAGCAGTTTGGGAGTAGACTATGGCTACACCTTC.

This clonotype showed up many times. J is TRBJ2-5 and V is TRBV27; 12 nucleotides line up with TRBD2. V was pared by 0 bases and J by 5 bases, with 10 bases of the junction left unmatched. Germline V gene lookup returns CDR1 MNHEY and CDR2 SMNVEV (reference sequence). The CDR3 extends over 18 amino acids. The CDR3 DNA reads TGTGCCAGCAGTTTATCCCCCCGACTAGCGGGAGTAAGGGAGACCCAGTACTTC. Translated, it gives CASSLSPRLAGVRETQYF.

V is TRBV29-1 and J is TRBJ2-7; TRBD2 matches 7 bases. The CDR3 runs 17 residues. V shed 3 bases and J 2 bases; nucleotides not matched to a gene: 16. CDR1 SQVTM and CDR2 ANQGSEA come from the germline V gene. The CDR3 sequence is CSVDESLGLVRTYEQYF. CDR3 nucleotides: TGCAGCGTTGATGAGTCACTAGGACTAGTCCGTACCTACGAGCAGTACTTC.

The chain combines TRBV14 with TRBJ2-7; D not resolved. Germline CDR1 SGHDN, CDR2 FVKESK. The CDR3 is made up of 11 amino acids. Trimming shortened V by 5 bases and J by 7 bases, and 9 bases separated the two germline ends. This CDR3 reads CASSVHREQYF. CDR3 in DNA: TGTGCCAGCAGCGTCCACCGAGAGCAGTACTTC. The variable domain in full, completed from reference TRBV14 and TRBJ2-7, reads EAGVTQFPSHSVIEKGQTVTLRCDPISGHDNLYWYRRVMGKEIKFLLHFVKESKQDESGMPNNRFLAERTGGTYSTLKVQPAELEDSGVYFCASSVHREQYFGPGTRLTVT.

This clonotype was counted between two and nine times. This chain links TRBV7-9 with TRBJ1-4; D unclear. This CDR3 spans 14 amino acids. The ends were cut back, 5 bases at V and 7 bases at J, with 14 bases in the middle. Germline V gene data show CDR1 as SEHNR and CDR2 as FQNEAQ (reference sequence). The CDR3 DNA is TGTGCCAGCAGCGCCCCCGTTGAAGGTGAAAAACTGTTTTTT. Translation: CASSAPVEGEKLFF.

This clonotype was observed a handful of times. V gene TRBV30 combines with J gene TRBJ1-5, with D possibly being TRBD1 (5 bases). V was cut by 2 bases and J by 5 bases, with 10 bases left in between. CDR3 length equals 13 residues. The germline gives CDR1 GTSNPN, CDR2 SVGIG (reference sequence). CDR3 in amino acids: CAWSRGGDQPQHF. The CDR3 DNA reads TGTGCCTGGAGTAGGGGAGGGGATCAGCCCCAGCATTTT. Complete variable domain (other parts from reference TRBV30 and TRBJ1-5): SQTIHQWPATLVQPVGSPLSLECTVEGTSNPNLYWYRQAAGRGLQLLFYSVGIGQISSEVPQNLSASRPQDRQFILSSKKLLLSDSGFYLCAWSRGGDQPQHFGDGTRLSIL.